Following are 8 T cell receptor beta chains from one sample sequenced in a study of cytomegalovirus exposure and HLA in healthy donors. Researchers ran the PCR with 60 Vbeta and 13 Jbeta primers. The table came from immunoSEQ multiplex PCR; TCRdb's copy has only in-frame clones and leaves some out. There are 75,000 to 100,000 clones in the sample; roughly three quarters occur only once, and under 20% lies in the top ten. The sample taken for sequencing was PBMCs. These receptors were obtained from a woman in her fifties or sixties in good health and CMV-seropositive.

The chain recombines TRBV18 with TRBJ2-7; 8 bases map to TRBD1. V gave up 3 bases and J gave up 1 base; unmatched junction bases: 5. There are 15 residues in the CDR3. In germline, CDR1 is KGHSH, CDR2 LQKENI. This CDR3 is CASSPPRGQSYEQYF. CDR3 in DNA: TGTGCCAGCTCACCTCCCAGGGGGCAATCCTACGAGCAGTACTTC.

The chain's CDR3 is CAIRQTGTSGRDEQFF. In nucleotides, the CDR3 is TGTGCCATCAGGCAAACCGGGACTAGCGGGCGAGATGAGCAGTTCTTC. The chain couples TRBV10-3 to TRBJ2-1, with TRBD2 identical over 12 bases. There are 16 residues in the CDR3. The ends lost 6 bases at V and 8 bases at J; junction bases unmatched: 11. Germline V gives CDR1 ENHRY, CDR2 SYGVKD.

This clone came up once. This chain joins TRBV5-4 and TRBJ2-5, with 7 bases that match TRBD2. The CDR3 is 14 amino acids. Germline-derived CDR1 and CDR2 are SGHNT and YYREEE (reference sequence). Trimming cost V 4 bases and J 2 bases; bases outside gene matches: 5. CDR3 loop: CASSARDYQETQYF. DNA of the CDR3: TGTGCCAGCAGCGCCCGGGACTATCAAGAGACCCAGTACTTC.

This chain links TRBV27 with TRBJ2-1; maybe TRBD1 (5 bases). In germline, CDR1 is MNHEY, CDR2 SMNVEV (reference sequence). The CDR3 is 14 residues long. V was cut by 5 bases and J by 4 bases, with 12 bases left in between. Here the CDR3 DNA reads TGTGCCAGCAGTATCCGGCGACAGTACAATGAGCAGTTCTTC. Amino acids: CASSIRRQYNEQFF.

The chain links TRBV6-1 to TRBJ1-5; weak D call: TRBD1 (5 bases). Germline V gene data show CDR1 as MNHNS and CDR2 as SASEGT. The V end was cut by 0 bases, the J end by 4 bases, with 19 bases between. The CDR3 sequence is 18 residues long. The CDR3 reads CASSEAHGQVRLNQPQHF. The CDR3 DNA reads TGTGCCAGCAGTGAAGCTCATGGACAAGTCAGACTTAATCAGCCCCAGCATTTT.

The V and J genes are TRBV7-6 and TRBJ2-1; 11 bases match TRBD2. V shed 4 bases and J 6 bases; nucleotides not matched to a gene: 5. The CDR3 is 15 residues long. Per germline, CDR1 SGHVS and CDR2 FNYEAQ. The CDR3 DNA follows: TGTGCCAGCAGCTCTAGCGGGAGGTGGGGCAATGAGCAGTTCTTC. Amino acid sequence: CASSSSGRWGNEQFF.

In DNA form, the CDR3 reads TGTGCCAGCAGCCCGGACAGGCTTTTCTCTGGGGCCAACGTCCTGACTTTC. Protein sequence: CASSPDRLFSGANVLTF. This sequence joins TRBV7-2 and TRBJ2-6, with 7 bases matching TRBD1. The CDR3 contains 17 residues. V trimming: 5 bases; J trimming: 0 bases; junction bases outside the gene matches: 7. Germline CDR1 reads SGHTA; CDR2 reads FQGNSA.

The CDR3 region is CASSVNPWSTEAFF. The DNA of the CDR3 is TGTGCCAGCAGTGTGAACCCATGGAGCACTGAAGCTTTCTTT. V is TRBV2 and J is TRBJ1-1; no reliable D call. Germline CDR1 reads SNHLY; CDR2 reads FYNNEI. The V and J ends lost 4 bases and 4 bases respectively, with 13 bases between them. This CDR3 is 14 amino acids long.